These 21 T cell receptor beta chains share one sample of origin, sequenced in a study of T cell responses to AZD1222 COVID-19 vaccine. The repertoire was sequenced with immunoSEQ multiplex PCR; TCRdb's copy has only in-frame clones and lacks some. The table shows about 83,000 clones, with 70% to 90% occurring only once. The material was peripheral blood, obtained on day 0 of MenACWY control vaccination. These receptors originate from an adult in good health.

This chain joins TRBV3-1 (or the pseudogene TRBV3-2) and TRBJ1-4, with TRBD1 matching 7 bases. Germline lookup yields CDR1 LGHDT and CDR2 YNNKEL (reference sequence). V lost 7 bases, J lost 4 bases, and 6 bases stayed unmatched. CDR3 length: 14 amino acids. CDR3 nucleotide sequence: TGTGCCAGCACAAGGGGGCTGGGTAATGAAAAACTGTTTTTT. Protein product: CASTRGLGNEKLFF.

The chain carries TRBV4-3 and TRBJ2-7, with a possible D match to TRBD1 (5 bases). Germline CDR1 LGHNA, CDR2 YSLEER. Trimming removed 6 bases at V and 5 bases at J, with 17 bases between. The CDR3 loop spans 14 amino acids. CDR3 protein: CASSFTQASNEQYF. CDR3 nucleotide sequence: TGCGCCAGCAGTTTTACACAGGCCAGCAACGAGCAGTACTTC.

This rearrangement joins TRBV10-3 to TRBJ2-1; 12 nucleotides match TRBD2. The germline V gene has CDR1 ENHRY and CDR2 SYGVKD. With 6 bases clipped from V and 10 bases from J, the junction kept 10 bases outside the gene matches. CDR3 length: 15 amino acids. The DNA of the CDR3 is TGTGCCATCAGCCCTAGCGGGAGGGCCCGAAGCGAGCAGTTCTTC. Translating gives CAISPSGRARSEQFF.

The genes are TRBV7-3 and TRBJ2-5; TRBD1 is a possible D gene (6 bases). The CDR3 contains 14 residues. Deletions cut 2 bases from V and 2 bases from J, with 9 bases between. Germline CDR1 and CDR2: SGHTA and FQGTGA. The CDR3 protein is CASSLFGQQETQYF. Written as DNA, the CDR3 is TGTGCCAGCAGCTTATTTGGACAGCAAGAGACCCAGTACTTC.

This chain uses TRBV12-3 or TRBV12-4 with TRBJ1-1; D is undetermined. CDR3 length: 11 residues. V shed 4 bases and J shed 7 bases, with 7 bases lying between them. The CDR3 protein is CASSSAIEAFF. The DNA for the CDR3 is TGTGCCAGCAGTTCGGCGATTGAAGCTTTCTTT.

The V call is TRBV2, the J call TRBJ1-2; possibly TRBD1 for D (5 bases). CDR1 is SNHLY, CDR2 FYNNEI, per germline. The CDR3 contains 13 residues. V was cut by 8 bases and J by 4 bases, with 14 bases left in between. CDR3 region: CASGLGVSYGYTF. CDR3 nucleotide sequence: TGTGCCAGCGGTTTAGGGGTGAGCTATGGCTACACCTTC.

The chain carries TRBV28 and TRBJ2-2; a weak D match, TRBD2 (5 bases). CDR3 length equals 13 residues. Germline V gene data show CDR1 as MDHEN and CDR2 as SYDVKM. V gave up 7 bases and J gave up 4 bases, with 10 bases separating them. The CDR3 is CASIEGRTGELFF. The CDR3 DNA reads as TGTGCCAGCATTGAGGGCCGCACCGGGGAGCTGTTTTTT.

This clone was detected only a few times. The V gene is TRBV7-8, the J gene TRBJ2-7; 10 nucleotides line up with TRBD2. The CDR3 has 14 residues. Germline V gene sequence: CDR1 SGHVS, CDR2 FQNEAQ. After removal of 5 bases from V and 5 bases from J, the junction contained 6 bases not matched to a gene. The CDR3 DNA reads as TGTGCCAGCAGCCGAGCTAGCGGGAGTAACGAGCAGTACTTC. Translated, it gives CASSRASGSNEQYF. The variable domain in full, completed from reference TRBV7-8 and TRBJ2-7, reads GAGVSQSPRYKVAKRGQDVALRCDPISGHVSLFWYQQALGQGPEFLTYFQNEAQLDKSGLPSDRFFAERPEGSVSTLKIQRTQQEDSAVYLCASSRASGSNEQYFGPGTRLTVT.

V is TRBV5-8 and J is TRBJ1-2, with 8 bases identical to TRBD1. Trimming took 4 bases from V and 8 from J; bases not matched to a gene: 7. The CDR3 is 13 residues long. From germline, CDR1 is SGHTS and CDR2 YDEGEE. CDR3 amino acids: CASSQGTGGGYTF. The CDR3, as DNA: TGTGCCAGCAGCCAGGGAACAGGGGGAGGCTACACCTTC.

The chain carries TRBV7-2 and TRBJ1-5; 7 positions agree with TRBD1. The CDR3 extends over 13 amino acids. J was trimmed by 6 bases and V by 5 bases; bases with no gene match: 4. Looked up from germline, CDR1 is SGHTA and CDR2 is FQGNSA. Written as DNA, the CDR3 is TGTGCCAGCAGCCCGGACAGGAGTCAGCCCCAGCATTTT. Encoded protein: CASSPDRSQPQHF.

The J gene is TRBJ1-2, the V gene TRBV15; D is undetermined. V was clipped by 2 bases and J by 1 base, with 11 bases between them. The germline V gene encodes CDR1 LNHNV and CDR2 YYDKDF (reference sequence). The CDR3 spans 15 residues. The CDR3 DNA reads as TGTGCCACCAGCAGATCTGGCACAAGTAACTATGGCTACACCTTC. Its translation is CATSRSGTSNYGYTF.

The rearrangement uses TRBV6-5 and TRBJ1-4; D is unresolved. CDR1 and CDR2 (germline): MNHEY, SVGAGI. Trimming took off 6 bases at V and 4 bases at J, with 15 bases between the two ends. CDR3 length equals 15 residues. The CDR3 region is CASSPYRNLNEKLFF. CDR3 bases: TGTGCCAGCAGCCCCTACAGAAACCTTAATGAAAAACTGTTTTTT.

This clone has a single count. This chain joins TRBV7-9 and TRBJ2-5; D gene unclear. CDR1 is SEHNR, CDR2 FQNEAQ, per germline (reference sequence). Trimming removed 5 bases from V and 5 bases from J, with 18 bases in between. CDR3 length: 15 residues. CDR3 nucleotide sequence: TGTGCCAGCAGCCTCTTTAGAGCCCCCTTGGAGACCCAGTACTTC. Its translation is CASSLFRAPLETQYF.

The chain has TRBV6-5 and TRBJ2-3; unclear D gene. The V gene lost 2 bases and the J gene lost 1 base, with 13 bases spanning the gap. Germline values: CDR1 MNHEY, CDR2 SVGAGI. The CDR3 is 16 residues long. CDR3 region: CASSYQPASRTDTQYF. The CDR3 DNA reads TGTGCCAGCAGTTACCAGCCAGCCTCTCGCACAGATACGCAGTATTTT.

The chain couples TRBV7-2 to TRBJ2-1; 10 nucleotides agree with TRBD2. The CDR3 sequence is 18 residues long. The germline gives CDR1 SGHTA, CDR2 FQGNSA. Trimming at V came to 0 bases and at J to 7 bases, leaving 12 bases not matched to a gene. CDR3 nucleotide sequence: TGTGCCAGCAGCTTAGCGGTTCCTGGGGCTAGCGGGAGTAATGAGCAGTTCTTC. Its protein is CASSLAVPGASGSNEQFF.

The chain couples TRBV10-2 to TRBJ1-5; D gene uncertain. There are 13 residues in the CDR3. CDR1 and CDR2 (germline): WSHSY, SAAADI. Trimming shortened V by 6 bases and J by 1 base, and 7 bases separated the two germline ends. The CDR3 DNA reads TGCGCCAGCAGAGAACAAAGCAATCAGCCCCAGCATTTT. Encoded protein: CASREQSNQPQHF.

The chain uses TRBV7-2 and TRBJ1-5; D is unclear. Per germline, CDR1 SGHTA and CDR2 FQGNSA. With 2 bases removed from V and 6 bases from J, the gap between germline ends came to 5 bases. The CDR3 has 12 residues. CDR3 loop: CASSLNFQPQHF. DNA for the CDR3: TGTGCCAGCAGCTTAAATTTTCAGCCCCAGCATTTT.

CDR3: CATSRPAGRETQYF. Written as DNA, the CDR3 is TGTGCCACCAGCAGACCTGCCGGGAGAGAGACCCAGTACTTC. V usage is TRBV15 and J usage is TRBJ2-5; tentatively, D is TRBD2 (6 bases). CDR1 is LNHNV, CDR2 YYDKDF, per germline (reference sequence). Trimming cost V 2 bases and J 4 bases, with 11 bases left between them. This CDR3 is built from 14 residues.

This clone was seen more than once but under ten times. The chain employs TRBV5-1 and TRBJ1-5, with D unclear. Trimming shortened V by 4 bases and J by 1 base, and 6 bases separated the two germline ends. Per the germline V gene, CDR1 is SGHRS and CDR2 is YFSETQ. This CDR3 is 13 amino acids long. The CDR3 sequence is CASSPESNQPQHF. In DNA form, the CDR3 reads TGCGCCAGCAGCCCAGAGAGCAATCAGCCCCAGCATTTT. The full variable domain, in which reference TRBV5-1 and TRBJ1-5 provide the parts outside the CDR3, is KAGVTQTPRYLIKTRGQQVTLSCSPISGHRSVSWYQQTPGQGLQFLFEYFSETQRNKGNFPGRFSGRQFSNSRSEMNVSTLELGDSALYLCASSPESNQPQHFGDGTRLSIL.

This chain connects TRBV5-4 to TRBJ1-6; weak D call: TRBD1 (5 bases). Trimming removed 6 bases from V and 8 bases from J, with 15 bases in between. Per germline, CDR1 SGHNT and CDR2 YYREEE (reference sequence). This CDR3 is 14 amino acids long. CDR3: CASNPWGRDSPLHF. CDR3 nucleotides: TGTGCCAGCAATCCCTGGGGCAGGGATTCACCCCTCCACTTT.

J is TRBJ2-3 and V is TRBV9; a possible D gene is TRBD1 (6 bases). From germline, CDR1 is SGDLS and CDR2 YYNGEE. V dropped 4 bases and J dropped 2 bases, with 14 bases sitting between them. CDR3 size: 15 residues. The CDR3 loop reads CASSPSRGYTDTQYF. The CDR3 DNA follows: TGTGCCAGCAGCCCAAGCAGGGGATACACAGATACGCAGTATTTT.